This passage covers 28 T cell receptor beta chains from one sample sequenced in a study of CD8+CD57+ T cells in acquired aplastic anemia. Genomic DNA provided the template from which TCR beta VDJ and CDR3 profiles were obtained. A single record per CDR3 protein comes from TCRdb applying MiXCR to the reads. Altogether 75,000 to 80,000 distinct CDR3 sequences are present, under 80% being singletons, with the ten largest covering 80% to 90%. Patients picked for sequencing had shown CD8+CD57+ cell expansion detected by flow cytometry. Sequenced sample: sorted CD4+, CD8+, or CD8+CD57+ T cells (not recorded which) from PBMCs. Every receptor here comes from a human donor with aplastic anemia.

This chain uses TRBV20-1 with TRBJ2-3, with 8 bases matching TRBD2. J was trimmed by 4 bases and V by 1 base; bases with no gene match: 7. The CDR3 contains 15 residues. Germline V lookup: CDR1 DFQATT, CDR2 SNEGSKA (reference sequence). CDR3 coding DNA: TGCAGTGCTAGAGCTCCCGGGAGGGTCTCAGATACGCAGTATTTT. This translates into CSARAPGRVSDTQYF.

In regard to this clonotype: This may come from a read error, since a much larger clone is one base off. The V and J genes are TRBV7-3 and TRBJ2-1; D possibly uses TRBD1 or TRBD2 (6 bases each). The CDR3 sequence is 14 residues long. Looked up from germline, CDR1 is SGHTA and CDR2 is FQGTGA. CDR3 bases: TGTGCCAGCAGCCCGGTACCGGGGGACAATGAGCAGTTGTTC. Protein: CASSPVPGDNEQLF.

This chain links TRBV29-1 with TRBJ2-2; a possible D gene is TRBD1 (6 bases). The CDR3 loop spans 15 amino acids. V was clipped by 6 bases and J by 0 bases, with 14 bases between them. Germline lookup yields CDR1 SQVTM and CDR2 ANQGSEA. The DNA for the CDR3 is TGCAGCGTGGGGGCCGGGACACCGAACACCGGGGAGCTGTTTTTT. Translation gives CSVGAGTPNTGELFF.

In its sample, this clonotype was seen many times. This chain connects TRBV12-3 or TRBV12-4 to TRBJ1-2, with D perhaps matching TRBD1 (5 bases). V was shortened by 8 bases and J by 8 bases, with 18 bases between the two germline ends. The CDR3 extends over 13 amino acids. The CDR3 bases are TGTGCCAGCGGTATGGACATTTCCGGCGGCTACACCTTC. Protein: CASGMDISGGYTF.

The chain joins TRBV5-1 to TRBJ1-6, with D possibly being TRBD1 (6 bases). V shed 2 bases and J shed 5 bases, with 8 bases lying between them. Germline loops: CDR1 SGHRS, CDR2 YFSETQ. The length of the CDR3 is 14 residues. The chain's CDR3 is CASSLQGDNSPLHF. The CDR3 DNA follows: TGCGCCAGCAGCTTACAGGGAGATAATTCACCCCTCCACTTT.

The V gene is TRBV29-1, the J gene TRBJ2-1, with TRBD2 as a possible D gene (7 bases). This CDR3 has 14 amino acids. The V end lost 6 bases, the J end lost 10 bases, and 22 bases lay between the germline ends. From germline, CDR1 is SQVTM and CDR2 ANQGSEA. The CDR3: CSVDVGGQALEQFF. CDR3 DNA sequence: TGCAGCGTAGACGTCGGGGGGCAGGCTCTGGAGCAGTTCTTC.

The V gene is TRBV24-1, the J gene TRBJ1-2; D gene uncertain. Trimming left V 7 bases short and J 0 bases short, with 8 bases between. The CDR3 is 13 amino acids. Per germline, CDR1 KGHDR and CDR2 SFDVKD. The CDR3 DNA follows: TGTGCCACCAGCGCACCTTCTAACTATGGCTACACCTTC. Translated, it gives CATSAPSNYGYTF.

J is TRBJ2-2 and V is TRBV29-1, with 7 nucleotides matching TRBD2. J gave up 5 bases and V 7 bases, and 10 bases lay outside the gene matches. Germline V gene data show CDR1 as SQVTM and CDR2 as ANQGSEA. This CDR3 region has 14 residues. Here the CDR3 reads CSGGGGRGTGELFF. In DNA, the CDR3 is TGCAGCGGGGGGGGAGGCAGAGGGACCGGGGAGCTGTTTTTT.

In its sample, this clonotype was seen many times. The chain is built from TRBV4-3 and TRBJ1-2, with 8 bases that match TRBD1. The CDR3 is made up of 16 amino acids. V lost 2 bases, J lost 4 bases, and 9 bases stayed unmatched. Germline V gene lookup returns CDR1 LGHNA and CDR2 YSLEER. The CDR3 DNA reads as TGCGCCAGCAGCCAATCAGGGGGCCTTAGTCGCTATGGCTACACCTTC. It yields the protein CASSQSGGLSRYGYTF.

The rearrangement joins TRBV20-1 to TRBJ2-7, with 12 bases fitting TRBD2. With V trimmed by 6 bases and J by 5 bases, 5 bases remained unmatched. Germline loops: CDR1 DFQATT, CDR2 SNEGSKA (reference sequence). This CDR3 has 13 amino acids. CDR3 amino acids: CSAPGLAGNEQYF. CDR3 DNA: TGCAGTGCCCCGGGACTAGCGGGCAACGAGCAGTACTTC.

In its sample, this clonotype was seen a few times. The chain combines TRBV27 with TRBJ2-7, with TRBD1 matching 9 bases. The germline V gene encodes CDR1 MNHEY and CDR2 SMNVEV (reference sequence). V lost 2 bases, J lost 2 bases, and 4 bases stayed unmatched. The CDR3 length is 15 residues. The CDR3 protein is CASSLGTGPAYEQYF. DNA of the CDR3: TGTGCCAGCAGTTTAGGGACAGGGCCCGCCTACGAGCAGTACTTC.

The V call is TRBV2, the J call TRBJ1-2; 8 bases are shared with TRBD1. Germline lookup yields CDR1 SNHLY and CDR2 FYNNEI. The CDR3 spans 15 residues. The ends lost 4 bases at V and 3 bases at J; junction bases unmatched: 7. Here the CDR3 reads CASSVGQGQDYGYTF. Here the CDR3 DNA reads TGTGCCAGCAGTGTGGGTCAGGGACAGGACTATGGCTACACCTTC. Looking up the rest from reference TRBV2 and TRBJ1-2 gives the full variable domain: EPEVTQTPSHQVTQMGQEVILRCVPISNHLYFYWYRQILGQKVEFLVSFYNNEISEKSEIFDDQFSVERPDGSNFTLKIRSTKLEDSAMYFCASSVGQGQDYGYTFGSGTRLTVV.

The chain has TRBV2 and TRBJ1-4; 7 bases match TRBD1. The germline V gene encodes CDR1 SNHLY and CDR2 FYNNEI. V shed 3 bases and J 3 bases; nucleotides not matched to a gene: 1. This CDR3 contains 14 residues. The CDR3, as DNA: TGTGCCAGCAGTGAGCAGGGGGCTAATGAAAAACTGTTTTTT. This sequence encodes CASSEQGANEKLFF.

This clonotype showed up many times. This chain links TRBV15 with TRBJ2-3; 8 bases map to TRBD2. CDR3 length: 14 amino acids. Unmatched junction bases numbered 4, after V lost 3 bases and J lost 5 bases. Germline CDR1 reads LNHNV; CDR2 reads YYDKDF (reference sequence). CDR3 sequence: CATSSSGSVDTQYF. The CDR3, as DNA: TGTGCCACCAGCAGCAGCGGGAGTGTAGATACGCAGTATTTT. Combining the CDR3 with reference TRBV15 and TRBJ2-3 gives the whole variable domain DAMVIQNPRYQVTQFGKPVTLSCSQTLNHNVMYWYQQKSSQAPKLLFHYYDKDFNNEADTPDNFQSRRPNTSFCFLDIRSPGLGDTAMYLCATSSSGSVDTQYFGPGTRLTVL.

This clonotype was seen a handful of times. The J gene is TRBJ2-7, the V gene TRBV6-1; D is uncertain. The CDR3 has 12 residues. V was trimmed by 7 bases and J by 7 bases, leaving 14 bases between them. CDR1 is MNHNS and CDR2 is SASEGT in the germline V gene. The CDR3 here is CASTSGRAEQYF. CDR3 coding DNA: TGTGCCAGCACCTCCGGACGGGCGGAGCAGTACTTC.

This chain uses TRBV24-1 with TRBJ1-2; 9 bases map to TRBD1. The CDR3 length is 14 residues. The germline V gene has CDR1 KGHDR and CDR2 SFDVKD. The junction had 3 bases not matched to a gene; V was cut back by 4 bases and J by 4 bases. The CDR3 sequence is CATSDVDRGYGYTF. The CDR3, as DNA: TGTGCCACCAGTGACGTGGACAGGGGCTATGGCTACACCTTC.

This clonotype was seen repeatedly, ten times or more. V and J are TRBV7-3 and TRBJ2-3; perhaps TRBD2 as D (6 bases). The CDR3 has 15 residues. Trimming removed 2 bases at V and 0 bases at J, with 9 bases between. The germline V gene has CDR1 SGHTA and CDR2 FQGTGA. The CDR3 DNA reads TGTGCCAGCAGCTTAGGAGGGACTAGCACAGATACGCAGTATTTT. Translating it yields CASSLGGTSTDTQYF.

This chain uses TRBV5-1 with TRBJ2-7, with a weak D call TRBD1 (6 bases). CDR1 SGHRS and CDR2 YFSETQ come from the germline V gene. CDR3 length equals 13 residues. V was pared by 4 bases and J by 6 bases, with 14 bases between. The CDR3 coding sequence is TGCGCCAGCAGCGCGACAGGTCGCGGCGAGCAGTACTTC. Amino acids: CASSATGRGEQYF. Combining the CDR3 with reference TRBV5-1 and TRBJ2-7 gives the whole variable domain KAGVTQTPRYLIKTRGQQVTLSCSPISGHRSVSWYQQTPGQGLQFLFEYFSETQRNKGNFPGRFSGRQFSNSRSEMNVSTLELGDSALYLCASSATGRGEQYFGPGTRLTVT.

Many counts were recorded for this clonotype. The CDR3 bases are TGTGCCAGCAGCTTAAGGTCCTACGAGCAGTACTTC. As protein: CASSLRSYEQYF. The V and J genes are TRBV7-8 and TRBJ2-7; D is ambiguous. Trimming took 2 bases from V and 1 from J, leaving 3 bases between them. This CDR3 has 12 residues. Germline V CDR1 and CDR2: SGHVS, FQNEAQ.

The chain has TRBV24-1 and TRBJ1-2; no firm D call. V lost 9 bases and J 8 bases, leaving 21 bases between the germline ends. CDR3 length equals 14 residues. CDR1 KGHDR and CDR2 SFDVKD come from the germline V gene. CDR3 protein: CATAGRWPPEGYTF. The CDR3 region has the DNA TGTGCCACCGCAGGTAGGTGGCCTCCCGAAGGCTACACCTTC.

The chain uses TRBV19 and TRBJ2-7; perhaps TRBD2 as D (6 bases). CDR1 LNHDA and CDR2 SQIVND come from the germline V gene (reference sequence). This CDR3 has 14 residues. V was cut by 3 bases and J by 3 bases, with 12 bases left in between. The CDR3 nucleotides are TGTGCCAGTAGTATCGCGGGGAATGGCTACGAGCAGTACTTC. This codes for CASSIAGNGYEQYF.

This clonotype was detected a few times. The chain carries TRBV10-3 and TRBJ2-3; D uncertain. V lost 7 bases, J lost 4 bases, and 6 bases lay in between. The CDR3 has 11 residues. Germline CDR1 is ENHRY and CDR2 is SYGVKD. This chain's CDR3 is CAITEADTQYF. CDR3 DNA: TGTGCCATCACCGAAGCAGATACGCAGTATTTT.

A single count supports this clonotype. The chain carries TRBV11-1 and TRBJ2-1; D ambiguous. CDR3 length: 14 amino acids. The V gene lost 2 bases and the J gene lost 0 bases, with 5 bases spanning the gap. The germline V gene has CDR1 SGHAT and CDR2 FQDESV (reference sequence). CDR3 DNA: TGTGCCAGCAGCTTATCAAACTCCTACAATGAGCAGTTCTTC. This sequence encodes CASSLSNSYNEQFF.

Turning to this clonotype: A junction boundary mismatches the germline segment, possibly from a read error. The rearrangement uses TRBV7-9 and TRBJ1-1; a possible D gene is TRBD1 (5 bases). The germline gives CDR1 SEHNR, CDR2 FQNEAQ (reference sequence). CDR3 size: 12 residues. The CDR3 DNA is TGTGCCTGCAGTGGGGGACGTACTGAAGCTTTCTTT. This encodes CACSGGRTEAFF. The full variable domain, with the rest looked up from reference TRBV7-9 and TRBJ1-1, is DTGVSQNPRHKITKRGQNVTFRCDPISEHNRLYWYRQTLGQGPEFLTYFQNEAQLEKSRLLSDRFSAERPKGSFSTLEIQRTEQGDSAMYLCACSGGRTEAFFGQGTRLTVV.

J is TRBJ2-7 and V is TRBV25-1; 8 positions match TRBD1. Germline lookup yields CDR1 MGHDK and CDR2 SYGVNS. The CDR3 is 16 residues long. The trim removed 5 bases at V and 5 bases at J, leaving 14 bases unmatched. The CDR3: CASSPPPDRGINEQYF. For the CDR3, the DNA is TGTGCCAGCAGTCCGCCCCCCGACAGGGGCATCAACGAGCAGTACTTC.

The chain employs TRBV4-1 and TRBJ2-7; 7 bases align to TRBD1. This CDR3 has 15 residues. V gave up 0 bases and J gave up 4 bases; unmatched junction bases: 6. From germline, CDR1 is MGHRA and CDR2 YSYEKL. The CDR3 nucleotides are TGCGCCAGCAGCCAAGAGGCAGGGGGATTTTACGAGCAGTACTTC. It encodes CASSQEAGGFYEQYF.

This clonotype was observed a few times. The chain employs TRBV29-1 and TRBJ1-2, with D perhaps TRBD1 (6 bases). The length of the CDR3 is 13 residues. Germline V lookup: CDR1 SQVTM, CDR2 ANQGSEA. Trimming pared 3 bases from V and 5 bases from J, leaving 13 bases between. The chain's CDR3 is CSVEPQGSYGYTF. For the CDR3, the DNA is TGCAGCGTTGAGCCGCAGGGGTCATATGGCTACACCTTC.

The V gene is TRBV20-1, the J gene TRBJ2-5; D remains ambiguous. This CDR3 is built from 9 residues. Germline V CDR1 and CDR2: DFQATT, SNEGSKA (reference sequence). The V end was cut by 3 bases, the J end by 5 bases, with 1 base between. This CDR3 reads CSARETQYF. The CDR3 DNA reads TGCAGTGCTAGGGAGACCCAGTACTTC.